This is a list of T cell receptor beta chains from one sample in a study of cytomegalovirus exposure and HLA in healthy donors. TCRdb's copy holds only in-frame clones and misses some; the assay was immunoSEQ multiplex PCR. This sample has 200,000 or so clones, with 84% found just once. The material sequenced was PBMCs. Source of these receptors: a man younger than 30 in good health and CMV-seropositive. Each CDR3 is given with its conserved first and last residue. Fields, in order: D gene, J gene, V gene, clone size, CDR3 protein, CDR3 DNA. A D gene is named only where the DNA matches it firmly. Expanded clones get a size class; other rows say once, few or many, or leave the size out.

D gene: TRBD1
J gene: TRBJ2-3
V gene: TRBV10-3
clone size: -
CDR3 protein: CAISENQGASDTQYF
CDR3 DNA: TGTGCCATCAGTGAGAACCAGGGGGCATCGGATACGCAGTATTTT

D gene: -
J gene: TRBJ2-7
V gene: TRBV14
clone size: -
CDR3 protein: CASSQLFGTSSYEQYF
CDR3 DNA: TGTGCCAGCAGCCAACTCTTCGGGACTTCCTCCTACGAGCAGTACTTC

D gene: TRBD1
J gene: TRBJ2-7
V gene: TRBV23-1
clone size: -
CDR3 protein: CASSQSDRGYYEQYF
CDR3 DNA: TGCGCCAGCAGTCAATCAGACAGGGGATACTACGAGCAGTACTTC

D gene: -
J gene: TRBJ2-7
V gene: TRBV18
clone size: -
CDR3 protein: CASSPLPTYEQYF
CDR3 DNA: TGTGCCAGCTCACCACTTCCCACCTACGAGCAGTACTTC

D gene: -
J gene: TRBJ2-3
V gene: TRBV7-2
clone size: few
CDR3 protein: CASSSPRSDTQYF
CDR3 DNA: TGTGCCAGCAGTTCTCCTAGGTCAGATACGCAGTATTTT

D gene: TRBD1
J gene: TRBJ1-3
V gene: TRBV10-3
clone size: -
CDR3 protein: CATGGQGAEIGNTIYF
CDR3 DNA: TGTGCCACTGGGGGGCAGGGGGCCGAGATTGGAAACACCATATATTTT

D gene: TRBD1
J gene: TRBJ2-5
V gene: TRBV28
clone size: -
CDR3 protein: CASRMGQIGETQYF
CDR3 DNA: TGTGCCAGCAGGATGGGACAGATCGGGGAGACCCAGTACTTC

D gene: TRBD2
J gene: TRBJ2-3
V gene: TRBV2
clone size: -
CDR3 protein: CASRGLAVGTDTQYF
CDR3 DNA: TGTGCCAGCCGTGGCCTAGCGGTTGGCACAGATACGCAGTATTTT

D gene: -
J gene: TRBJ1-5
V gene: TRBV6-1
clone size: -
CDR3 protein: CASSDSPGSNQPQHF
CDR3 DNA: TGTGCCAGCAGTGATAGTCCCGGTAGCAATCAGCCCCAGCATTTT

D gene: -
J gene: TRBJ2-1
V gene: TRBV7-3
clone size: -
CDR3 protein: CASSLLVAVTNEQFF
CDR3 DNA: TGTGCCAGCAGCTTACTCGTCGCGGTAACCAATGAGCAGTTCTTC

D gene: TRBD2
J gene: TRBJ2-7
V gene: TRBV5-8
clone size: -
CDR3 protein: CASSLRTSGGQYF
CDR3 DNA: TGTGCCAGCAGCCTCCGGACTAGCGGAGGGCAGTACTTC

D gene: TRBD1
J gene: TRBJ2-2
V gene: TRBV2
clone size: -
CDR3 protein: CASDVTGGSTGELFF
CDR3 DNA: TGTGCCAGCGACGTGACAGGGGGCAGCACCGGGGAGCTGTTTTTT

D gene: -
J gene: TRBJ2-1
V gene: TRBV27
clone size: -
CDR3 protein: CATADGPSYNEQFF
CDR3 DNA: TGTGCCACCGCAGATGGGCCCTCCTACAATGAGCAGTTCTTC

D gene: TRBD2
J gene: TRBJ2-2
V gene: TRBV5-6
clone size: -
CDR3 protein: CASSAGLAGVRNTGELFF
CDR3 DNA: TGTGCCAGCAGCGCCGGACTAGCGGGAGTCAGGAACACCGGGGAGCTGTTTTTT